These T cell receptor beta chains were read from a single sample in a study of technical replicates of blood from several donors. Method: immunoSEQ multiplex PCR; TCRdb's copy keeps in-frame clones and lacks some. The sample lists more than 90,000 clones, about 95% seen once, with 0.34% in the top ten. Sequenced sample: T cells isolated from PBMCs. These receptors came from a human donor in good health. CDR3s include the opening cysteine and the closing phenylalanine or tryptophan. D genes are given only for firm matches. Clone size is stated in some rows and not others, as once, few, many or a class when expanded.

CDR3 protein,CDR3 DNA,V gene,clone size,D gene,J gene
CASSLDTLYEQFF,TGTGCCAGCAGCTTAGATACATTGTATGAGCAGTTCTTC,TRBV11-2,NA,NA,TRBJ2-1
CASRTGGNTEAFF,TGTGCCAGTCGGACAGGGGGGAACACTGAAGCTTTCTTT,TRBV19,NA,TRBD1,TRBJ1-1
CASSLASQETQYF,TGTGCCAGCAGCTTAGCCAGTCAAGAGACCCAGTACTTC,TRBV7-8,NA,NA,TRBJ2-5
CASSLSRTANYGYTF,TGTGCCAGCAGTTTAAGTCGGACAGCCAACTATGGCTACACCTTC,TRBV28,NA,NA,TRBJ1-2
CASSSTGSGNTIYF,TGTGCCAGCAGCTCGACAGGCTCTGGAAACACCATATATTTT,TRBV7-2,NA,NA,TRBJ1-3
CASSQILAGTTDTQYF,TGTGCCAGCAGCCAAATACTAGCGGGAACCACAGATACGCAGTATTTT,TRBV4-2,NA,TRBD2,TRBJ2-3
CASSLQGNNEQFF,TGTGCCAGCAGTTTACAGGGGAACAATGAGCAGTTCTTC,TRBV28,NA,NA,TRBJ2-1
CASSSGVNTEAFF,TGTGCCAGCAGTTCGGGAGTGAACACTGAAGCTTTCTTT,TRBV6-5,NA,NA,TRBJ1-1
CASSLSLQVHEKLFF,TGTGCCAGCAGTTTATCGCTACAGGTACATGAAAAACTGTTTTTT,TRBV27,NA,NA,TRBJ1-4
CASSLWGDMNTEAFF,TGTGCCAGCAGCTTGTGGGGCGACATGAACACTGAAGCTTTCTTT,TRBV7-3,NA,NA,TRBJ1-1
CASSLGDPGQPTYEQYF,TGTGCCAGCAGCTTAGGAGATCCGGGACAGCCAACCTACGAGCAGTACTTC,TRBV13,NA,TRBD1,TRBJ2-7
CATRRLGTEAFF,TGTGCCACTAGACGGTTGGGCACTGAAGCTTTCTTT,TRBV6-6,NA,NA,TRBJ1-1
CASSKPRDAGGYEQYF,TGTGCCAGCAGCAAACCCCGCGACGCAGGAGGGTACGAGCAGTACTTC,TRBV21-1,NA,NA,TRBJ2-7
CASSWTGEKNTEAFF,TGTGCCAGTAGTTGGACAGGAGAAAAGAACACTGAAGCTTTCTTT,TRBV19,NA,TRBD1,TRBJ1-1
CAWSLDNEQFF,TGTGCCTGGTCTCTTGACAATGAGCAGTTCTTC,TRBV30,NA,NA,TRBJ2-1
CASSPGDSPNYGYTF,TGTGCCAGCTCACCGGGGGACAGTCCTAACTATGGCTACACCTTC,TRBV18,NA,TRBD1,TRBJ1-2
CASIMGLSTEAFF,TGTGCCAGCATCATGGGACTGTCCACTGAAGCTTTCTTT,TRBV7-2,NA,NA,TRBJ1-1
CAWEGGGTGANNEQFF,TGTGCCTGGGAGGGGGGGGGAACGGGAGCAAACAATGAGCAGTTCTTC,TRBV30,NA,NA,TRBJ2-1
CASSSTRDGTGDEKLFF,TGTGCCAGCAGCTCCACTCGGGACGGGACAGGGGATGAAAAACTGTTTTTT,TRBV5-4,once,TRBD1,TRBJ1-4
CATSRAALTVDVYNEQFF,TGTGCCACCAGCAGAGCCGCCCTGACAGTCGACGTCTACAATGAGCAGTTCTTC,TRBV15,NA,NA,TRBJ2-1
CASSTVRDRRYEQYF,TGTGCCAGCAGCACCGTCCGGGACAGGAGGTACGAGCAGTACTTC,TRBV7-2,NA,TRBD1,TRBJ2-7
CASSDFLGYTF,TGTGCCAGCAGTGACTTTCTAGGCTACACCTTC,TRBV6-1,NA,NA,TRBJ1-2
CASSLTGTGVFEQYF,TGCGCCAGCAGCTTGACCGGGACAGGGGTCTTCGAGCAGTACTTC,TRBV5-1,NA,TRBD1,TRBJ2-7
CASRRDRENTEAFF,TGTGCCAGCAGAAGGGACAGGGAGAACACTGAAGCTTTCTTT,TRBV27,few,TRBD1,TRBJ1-1
CASTDSLVYGYTF,TGTGCCAGCACCGACAGCCTAGTCTATGGCTACACCTTC,TRBV6-6,NA,NA,TRBJ1-2
CASNPHLTPGGAFF,TGTGCCAGTAACCCCCACCTTACCCCCGGTGGAGCTTTCTTT,TRBV19,NA,NA,TRBJ1-1
CASSFSSGRYEQYF,TGTGCCAGCAGCTTTAGTAGCGGGCGCTACGAGCAGTACTTC,TRBV7-2,NA,TRBD2,TRBJ2-7
CASRKAGSSYEQYF,TGTGCCAGCAGAAAAGCGGGAAGCTCCTACGAGCAGTACTTC,TRBV5-4,NA,TRBD2,TRBJ2-7
CASSETAGGYTF,TGTGCCAGTAGTGAGACAGCGGGTGGCTACACCTTC,TRBV19,NA,NA,TRBJ1-2
CASLGGTGGLTEAFF,TGTGCCAGCTTGGGGGGGACAGGGGGCCTTACTGAAGCTTTCTTT,TRBV5-4,NA,TRBD1,TRBJ1-1
CAWNSGGLSYNEQFF,TGTGCCTGGAATAGTGGAGGTCTCTCCTACAATGAGCAGTTCTTC,TRBV30,NA,NA,TRBJ2-1
CASSRQTLNTEAFF,TGTGCCAGCAGCCGACAGACCCTGAACACTGAAGCTTTCTTT,TRBV11-2,few,NA,TRBJ1-1
CAWSVMLETQYF,TGTGCCTGGAGTGTTATGTTGGAGACCCAGTACTTC,TRBV30,NA,NA,TRBJ2-5
CSVEGEDSGGTNNSPLHF,TGCAGCGTTGAAGGGGAGGACTCGGGTGGAACAAATAATTCACCCCTCCACTTT,TRBV29-1,NA,NA,TRBJ1-6
CASSFGTGGEAEAFF,TGTGCCAGCAGCTTCGGGACAGGGGGCGAGGCTGAAGCTTTCTTT,TRBV5-6,NA,TRBD1,TRBJ1-1
CALGAGSEQYF,TGTGCCTTAGGGGCGGGATCCGAGCAGTACTTC,TRBV6-5,NA,NA,TRBJ2-7
CASSPLGLASKYF,TGTGCCAGCAGTCCGCTGGGACTAGCTTCGAAGTACTTC,TRBV27,NA,TRBD2,TRBJ2-5
CAISESRDYYEQYF,TGTGCCATCAGTGAGTCGAGGGACTACTACGAGCAGTACTTC,TRBV10-3,NA,TRBD2,TRBJ2-7
CASRKTGNTEAFF,TGTGCCAGCAGAAAGACAGGGAACACTGAAGCTTTCTTT,TRBV27,once,NA,TRBJ1-1
CASSPRSSGMIDTQYF,TGTGCCAGCAGCCCGCGATCTAGCGGGATGATAGATACGCAGTATTTT,TRBV7-9,NA,TRBD2,TRBJ2-3
CASSHRDRAYSNYGYTF,TGTGCCAGCAGCCACCGGGACAGGGCTTATTCTAACTATGGCTACACCTTC,TRBV9,NA,TRBD1,TRBJ1-2
CATSRKVQGTDTQYF,TGTGCCACCAGCAGGAAGGTTCAGGGCACCGATACGCAGTATTTT,TRBV15,NA,NA,TRBJ2-3
CASSDSWDNYGYTF,TGTGCCAGCAGTGACAGTTGGGATAACTATGGCTACACCTTC,TRBV28,NA,NA,TRBJ1-2
CASSSVRQGLTYEQYF,TGTGCCAGCAGCTCGGTCAGACAGGGTCTAACCTACGAGCAGTACTTC,TRBV11-1,few,TRBD1,TRBJ2-7
CAWSEVAGILTGNTIYF,TGTGCCTGGAGTGAAGTTGCAGGTATCTTGACTGGAAACACCATATATTTT,TRBV30,NA,NA,TRBJ1-3
CASSLFSGGGSEQFF,TGTGCCAGCAGTTTATTTTCTGGAGGAGGGAGTGAGCAGTTCTTC,TRBV28,NA,NA,TRBJ2-1
CASSLILAGTNEQFF,TGTGCCAGCAGTTTAATACTAGCGGGAACTAATGAGCAGTTCTTC,TRBV27,NA,TRBD2,TRBJ2-1